The present TCR beta chain was sequenced within a study of blood T cell repertoires in COVID-19. Across the study: The United States, Italy and Spain provided the acute and convalescent COVID-19 samples.

Original handling: Reference gene primer amplification in the assay estimated nucleated cell counts. Libraries were prepared by immunoSEQ multiplex PCR; TCRdb keeps only in-frame clonotypes and omits some of them. The V and J calls and the clone size are those of that table, but D and trimming were determined from the DNA. The sample contains roughly 220,000 clones, about nine tenths of which appear only once. Study members were between 18 and 89 years old and lived in approximately 25 US regions. Clinical history reported by participants formed the basis on which cohorts were assigned. Sequenced sample: PBMCs or T cells enriched from blood (not recorded which). This receptor was identified in a woman in her forties with acute COVID-19.

CDR3 sequence: CASSHRLAGGRDTQYF. For the CDR3, the DNA is TGTGCCAGCAGCCACAGACTAGCGGGGGGTAGGGATACGCAGTATTTT. The chain is built from TRBV3-1 (or the pseudogene TRBV3-2) and TRBJ2-3; TRBD2 matches 13 bases. The junction had 6 bases not matched to a gene; V was cut back by 3 bases and J by 6 bases. CDR3 length equals 16 residues. The germline V gene has CDR1 LGHDT and CDR2 YNNKEL (reference sequence).